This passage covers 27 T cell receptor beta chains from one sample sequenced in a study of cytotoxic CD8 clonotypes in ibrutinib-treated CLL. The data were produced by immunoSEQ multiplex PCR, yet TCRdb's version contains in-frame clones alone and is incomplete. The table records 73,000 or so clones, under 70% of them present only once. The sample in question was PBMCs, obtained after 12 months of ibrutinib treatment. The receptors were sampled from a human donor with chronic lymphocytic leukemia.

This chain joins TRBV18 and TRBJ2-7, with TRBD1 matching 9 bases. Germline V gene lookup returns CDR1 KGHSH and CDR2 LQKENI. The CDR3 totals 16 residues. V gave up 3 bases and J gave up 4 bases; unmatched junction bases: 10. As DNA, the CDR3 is TGTGCCAGCTCACCGCTAAAAAAGACAGGGGGGTACGAGCAGTACTTC. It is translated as CASSPLKKTGGYEQYF. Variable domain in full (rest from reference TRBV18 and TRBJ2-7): NAGVMQNPRHLVRRRGQEARLRCSPMKGHSHVYWYRQLPEEGLKFMVYLQKENIIDESGMPKERFSAEFPKEGPSILRIQQVVRGDSAAYFCASSPLKKTGGYEQYFGPGTRLTVT.

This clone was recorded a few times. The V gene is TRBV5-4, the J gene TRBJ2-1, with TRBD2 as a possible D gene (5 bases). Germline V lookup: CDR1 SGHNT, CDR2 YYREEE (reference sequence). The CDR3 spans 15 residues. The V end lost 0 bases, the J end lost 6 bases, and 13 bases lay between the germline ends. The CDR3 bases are TGTGCCAGCAGCTTGGACGGCCCCCGGGGCAATGAGCAGTTCTTC. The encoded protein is CASSLDGPRGNEQFF.

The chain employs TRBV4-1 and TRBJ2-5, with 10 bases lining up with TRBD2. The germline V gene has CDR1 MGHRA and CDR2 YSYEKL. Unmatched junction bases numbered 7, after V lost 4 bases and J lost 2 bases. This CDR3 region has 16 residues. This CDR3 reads CASSPERGGLQETQYF. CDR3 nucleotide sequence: TGCGCCAGCAGCCCCGAGCGGGGGGGTCTACAAGAGACCCAGTACTTC.

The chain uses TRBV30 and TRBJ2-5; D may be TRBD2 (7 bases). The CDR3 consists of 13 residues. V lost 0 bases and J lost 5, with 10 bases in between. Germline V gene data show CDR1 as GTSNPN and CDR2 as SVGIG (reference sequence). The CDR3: CAWSVGGRETQYF. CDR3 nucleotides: TGTGCCTGGAGTGTCGGGGGGCGGGAGACCCAGTACTTC.

The CDR3 sequence is CASSPRRHRAWGQGDTGELFF. The CDR3 nucleotides are TGTGCCAGCAGCCCAAGACGTCACAGGGCATGGGGACAGGGTGACACCGGGGAGCTGTTTTTT. The rearrangement joins TRBV7-8 to TRBJ2-2; 9 bases fit TRBD1. The V and J ends lost 5 bases and 3 bases, in that order; junction bases with no gene match: 22. CDR1 is SGHVS, CDR2 FQNEAQ, per germline. The length of the CDR3 is 21 residues.

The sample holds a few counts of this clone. CDR3 region: CASSGYPGPPDSPLHF. CDR3 nucleotide sequence: TGTGCCAGCAGTGGCTATCCGGGACCGCCGGATTCACCCCTCCACTTT. The chain uses TRBV25-1 and TRBJ1-6; perhaps TRBD1 as D (5 bases). Between the trimmed V and J ends, which lost 4 bases and 8 bases, there was a span of 18 bases. Germline CDR1 reads MGHDK; CDR2 reads SYGVNS. The CDR3 sequence is 16 residues long.

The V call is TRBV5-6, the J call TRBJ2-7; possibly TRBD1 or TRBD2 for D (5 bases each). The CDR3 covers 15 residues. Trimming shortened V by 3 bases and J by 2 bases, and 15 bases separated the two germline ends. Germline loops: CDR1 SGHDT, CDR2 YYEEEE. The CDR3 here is CASSSLMTAAYEQYF. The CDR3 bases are TGTGCCAGCAGCTCTCTGATGACAGCGGCCTACGAGCAGTACTTC.

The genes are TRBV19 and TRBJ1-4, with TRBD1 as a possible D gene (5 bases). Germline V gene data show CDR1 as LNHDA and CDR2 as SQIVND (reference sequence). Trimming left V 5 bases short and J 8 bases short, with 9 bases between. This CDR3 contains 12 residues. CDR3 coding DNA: TGTGCCAGTAGTCCCAACAGGGAAAAACTGTTTTTT. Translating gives CASSPNREKLFF.

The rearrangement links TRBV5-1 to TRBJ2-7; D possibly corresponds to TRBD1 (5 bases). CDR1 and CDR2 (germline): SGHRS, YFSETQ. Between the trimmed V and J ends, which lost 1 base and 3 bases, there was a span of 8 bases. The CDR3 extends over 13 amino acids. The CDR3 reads CASSLYQGYEQYF. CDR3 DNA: TGCGCCAGCAGCTTGTATCAGGGCTACGAGCAGTACTTC.

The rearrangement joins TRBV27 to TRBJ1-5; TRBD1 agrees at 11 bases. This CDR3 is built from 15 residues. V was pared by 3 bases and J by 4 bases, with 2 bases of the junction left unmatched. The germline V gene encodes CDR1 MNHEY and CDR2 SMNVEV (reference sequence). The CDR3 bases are TGTGCCAGCAGTTTGGGGGACAGGGGGAATCAGCCCCAGCATTTT. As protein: CASSLGDRGNQPQHF.

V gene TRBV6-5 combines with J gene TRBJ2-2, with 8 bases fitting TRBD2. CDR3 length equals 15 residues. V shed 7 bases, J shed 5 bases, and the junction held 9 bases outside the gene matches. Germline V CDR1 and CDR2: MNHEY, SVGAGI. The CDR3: CASKLGGAGTGELFF. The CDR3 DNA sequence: TGTGCCAGCAAACTCGGGGGGGCCGGGACCGGGGAGCTGTTTTTT.

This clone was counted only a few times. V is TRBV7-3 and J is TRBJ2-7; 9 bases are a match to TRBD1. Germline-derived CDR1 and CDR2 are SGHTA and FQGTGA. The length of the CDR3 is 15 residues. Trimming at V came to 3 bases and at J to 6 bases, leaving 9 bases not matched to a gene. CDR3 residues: CASSLAGQGPGEQYF. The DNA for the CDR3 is TGTGCCAGCAGCTTGGCGGGACAGGGTCCGGGCGAGCAGTACTTC.

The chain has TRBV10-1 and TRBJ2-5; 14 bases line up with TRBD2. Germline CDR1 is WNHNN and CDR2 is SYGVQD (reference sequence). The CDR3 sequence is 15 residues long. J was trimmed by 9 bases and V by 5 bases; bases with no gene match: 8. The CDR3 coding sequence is TGCGCCAGCAGTCGACTAGCGGGGGGGGAGTCGCCCCAGTACTTC. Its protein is CASSRLAGGESPQYF.

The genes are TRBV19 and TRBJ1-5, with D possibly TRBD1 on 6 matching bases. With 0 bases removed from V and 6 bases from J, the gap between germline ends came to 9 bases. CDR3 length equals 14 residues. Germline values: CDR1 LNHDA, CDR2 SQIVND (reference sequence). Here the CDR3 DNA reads TGTGCCAGTAGTATAGAACAGGGAGCTCAGCCCCAGCATTTT. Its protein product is CASSIEQGAQPQHF.

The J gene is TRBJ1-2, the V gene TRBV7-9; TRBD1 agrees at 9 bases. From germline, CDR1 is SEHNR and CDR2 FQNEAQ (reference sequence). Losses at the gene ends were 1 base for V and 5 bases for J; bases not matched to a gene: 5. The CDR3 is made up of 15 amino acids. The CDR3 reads CASSLDLGTGYGYTF. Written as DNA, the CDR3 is TGTGCCAGCAGCTTAGACCTCGGGACAGGGTATGGCTACACCTTC.

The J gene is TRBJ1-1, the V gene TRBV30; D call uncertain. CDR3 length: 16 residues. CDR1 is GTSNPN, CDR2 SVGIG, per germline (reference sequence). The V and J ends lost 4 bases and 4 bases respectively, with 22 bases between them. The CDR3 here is CAWTGFNYRLGTEAFF. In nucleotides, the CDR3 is TGTGCCTGGACCGGCTTTAATTACCGACTGGGCACTGAAGCTTTCTTT.

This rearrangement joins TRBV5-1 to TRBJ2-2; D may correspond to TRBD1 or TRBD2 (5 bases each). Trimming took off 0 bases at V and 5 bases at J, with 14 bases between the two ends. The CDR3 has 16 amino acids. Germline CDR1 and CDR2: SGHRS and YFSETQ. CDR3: CASSLVTGRRTGELFF. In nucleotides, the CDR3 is TGCGCCAGCAGCTTGGTAACGGGGCGGAGGACCGGGGAGCTGTTTTTT.

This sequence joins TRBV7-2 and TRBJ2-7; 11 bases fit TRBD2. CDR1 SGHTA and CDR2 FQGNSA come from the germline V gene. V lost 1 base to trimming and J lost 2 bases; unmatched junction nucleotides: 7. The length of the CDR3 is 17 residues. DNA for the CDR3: TGTGCCAGCAGCTTAGTTTCTAGCGGGGGGAGAACCTACGAGCAGTACTTC. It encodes CASSLVSSGGRTYEQYF.

CDR3 in DNA: TGTGCCAGCAGCTTACGGGGTGGGGGCAATCAGCCCCAGCATTTT. Amino acid sequence: CASSLRGGGNQPQHF. V gene TRBV7-2 combines with J gene TRBJ1-5; the D is unclear. With 2 bases removed from V and 2 bases from J, the gap between germline ends came to 10 bases. This CDR3 is built from 15 residues. Germline V gene data show CDR1 as SGHTA and CDR2 as FQGNSA.

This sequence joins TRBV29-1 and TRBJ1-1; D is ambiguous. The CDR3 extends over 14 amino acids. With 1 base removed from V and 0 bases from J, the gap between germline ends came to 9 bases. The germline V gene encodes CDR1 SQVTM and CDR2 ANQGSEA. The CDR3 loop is CSVEGPALNTEAFF. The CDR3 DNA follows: TGCAGCGTTGAAGGGCCCGCCCTGAACACTGAAGCTTTCTTT.

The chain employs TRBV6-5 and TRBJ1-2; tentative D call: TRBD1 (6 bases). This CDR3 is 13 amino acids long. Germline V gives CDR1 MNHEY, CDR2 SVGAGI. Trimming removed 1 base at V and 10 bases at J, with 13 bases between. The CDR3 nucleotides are TGTGCCAGCAGTTACTACCAGACAGGAGTCTACACCTTC. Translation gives CASSYYQTGVYTF.

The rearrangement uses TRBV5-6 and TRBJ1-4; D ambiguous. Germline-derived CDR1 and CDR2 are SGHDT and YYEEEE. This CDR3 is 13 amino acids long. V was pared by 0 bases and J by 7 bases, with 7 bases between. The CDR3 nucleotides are TGTGCCAGCAGCTTGGACATAGGTGAAAAACTGTTTTTT. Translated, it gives CASSLDIGEKLFF.

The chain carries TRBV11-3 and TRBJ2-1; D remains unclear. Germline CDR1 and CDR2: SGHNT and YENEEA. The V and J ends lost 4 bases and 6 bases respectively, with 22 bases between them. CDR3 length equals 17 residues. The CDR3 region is CASSSATGGQGINEQFF. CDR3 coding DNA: TGTGCCAGCAGCTCAGCGACGGGCGGCCAAGGGATCAATGAGCAGTTCTTC.

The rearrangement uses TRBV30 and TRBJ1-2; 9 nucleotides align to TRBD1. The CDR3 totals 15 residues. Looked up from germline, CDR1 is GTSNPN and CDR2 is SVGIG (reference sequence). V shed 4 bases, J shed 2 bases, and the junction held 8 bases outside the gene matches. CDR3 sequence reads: CAWNQIGQGNYGYTF. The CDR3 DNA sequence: TGTGCCTGGAACCAAATCGGACAGGGGAACTATGGCTACACCTTC.

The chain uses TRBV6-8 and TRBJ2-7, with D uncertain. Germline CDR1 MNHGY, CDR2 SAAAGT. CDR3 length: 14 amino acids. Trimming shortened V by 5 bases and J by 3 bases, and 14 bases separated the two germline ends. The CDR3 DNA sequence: TGTGCCAGCAGTGCGGCCAGGTCCCGCTACGAGCAGTACTTC. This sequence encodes CASSAARSRYEQYF.

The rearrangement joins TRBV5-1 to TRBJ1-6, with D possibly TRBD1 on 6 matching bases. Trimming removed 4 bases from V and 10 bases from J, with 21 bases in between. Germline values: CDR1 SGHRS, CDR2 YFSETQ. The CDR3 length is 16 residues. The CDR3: CASSPRASTGRSPLHF. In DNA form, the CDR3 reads TGCGCCAGCAGCCCTAGGGCAAGTACAGGGCGGTCACCCCTCCACTTT. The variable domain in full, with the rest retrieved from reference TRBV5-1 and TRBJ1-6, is KAGVTQTPRYLIKTRGQQVTLSCSPISGHRSVSWYQQTPGQGLQFLFEYFSETQRNKGNFPGRFSGRQFSNSRSEMNVSTLELGDSALYLCASSPRASTGRSPLHFGNGTRLTVT.

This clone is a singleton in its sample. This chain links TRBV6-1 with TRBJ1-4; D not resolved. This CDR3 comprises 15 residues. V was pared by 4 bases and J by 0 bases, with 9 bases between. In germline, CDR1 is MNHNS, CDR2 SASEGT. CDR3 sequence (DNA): TGTGCCAGCAGTGTTGTGGGCTCAACTAATGAAAAACTGTTTTTT. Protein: CASSVVGSTNEKLFF.